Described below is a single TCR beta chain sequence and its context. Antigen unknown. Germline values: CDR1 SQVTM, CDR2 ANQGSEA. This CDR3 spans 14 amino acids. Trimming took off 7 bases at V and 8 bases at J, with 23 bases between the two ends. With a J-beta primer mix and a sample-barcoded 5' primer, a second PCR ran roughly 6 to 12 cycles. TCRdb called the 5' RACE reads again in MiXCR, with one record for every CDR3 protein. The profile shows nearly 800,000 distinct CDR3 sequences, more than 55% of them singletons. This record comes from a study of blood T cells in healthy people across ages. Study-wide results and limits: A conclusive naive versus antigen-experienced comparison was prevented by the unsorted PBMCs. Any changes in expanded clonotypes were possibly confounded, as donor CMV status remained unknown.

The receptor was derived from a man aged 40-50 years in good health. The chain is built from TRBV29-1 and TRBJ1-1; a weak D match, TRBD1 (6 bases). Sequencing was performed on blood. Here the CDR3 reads CSAAPGEGGTEAFF. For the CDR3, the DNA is TGCAGCGCTGCTCCCGGGGAGGGGGGCACGGAAGCTTTCTTT. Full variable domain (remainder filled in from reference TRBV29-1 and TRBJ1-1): SAVISQKPSRDICQRGTSLTIQCQVDSQVTMMFWYRQQPGQSLTLIATANQGSEATYESGFVIDKFPISRPNLTFSTLTVSNMSPEDSSIYLCSAAPGEGGTEAFFGQGTRLTVV.